Listed below are T cell receptor beta chains from one sample, sequenced in a study of T cells in Graves' hyperthyroidism and ophthalmopathy. MiXCR, applied by TCRdb to the multiplex PCR reads, yields one record per CDR3 protein. The sample has 350,000 to 500,000 distinct CDR3 sequences, roughly 13% seen once. Material: blood. The receptors derive from a woman aged 18-29 years with Graves' hyperthyroidism. Both conserved end residues are trimmed from each CDR3. Clone size, where shown, is once, few, many, or a class for clones that have expanded.

clone size: many
V gene: TRBV28
CDR3 protein: ASQQGYEQY

clone size: few
V gene: TRBV29-1
CDR3 protein: SVVTHESGELF

clone size: many
V gene: TRBV6-6
CDR3 protein: ASSYRGGASYEQY

clone size: many
V gene: TRBV28
CDR3 protein: ASSLEVEKLF

clone size: -
V gene: TRBV29-1
CDR3 protein: SVESRVSLNTEAF

clone size: many
V gene: TRBV2
CDR3 protein: ASSAGDLDDYT

clone size: many
V gene: TRBV7-2
CDR3 protein: ASSLWAKQDTQY

clone size: many
V gene: TRBV10-2
CDR3 protein: ASRQREKQY

clone size: many
V gene: TRBV29-1
CDR3 protein: SVGLRFTDTQY

clone size: many
V gene: TRBV28
CDR3 protein: ASSQGWEKLF

clone size: few
V gene: TRBV28
CDR3 protein: ASSPDREQETQY

clone size: many
V gene: TRBV7-6
CDR3 protein: ASSRGQGVGEQY

clone size: many
V gene: TRBV18
CDR3 protein: ASSPQGITETQY

clone size: many
V gene: TRBV6-4
CDR3 protein: ASSDQYRPGANVLT

clone size: many
V gene: TRBV15
CDR3 protein: AILDTRNEQF

clone size: -
V gene: TRBV14
CDR3 protein: ASSLVGSNTEAF

clone size: many
V gene: TRBV28
CDR3 protein: ASSFFSGSLDTQY

clone size: many
V gene: TRBV5-1
CDR3 protein: ASSLEGRVTEAF

clone size: many
V gene: TRBV6-5
CDR3 protein: ASSYRQEQF

clone size: many
V gene: TRBV7-2
CDR3 protein: ASSFRLTYEQY

clone size: many
V gene: TRBV7-9
CDR3 protein: ASSLTVRVEQF

clone size: many
V gene: TRBV6-5
CDR3 protein: ASSYSRQGLGSDAHQPQH

clone size: -
V gene: TRBV27
CDR3 protein: ASSLLGLADTDTQY

clone size: once
V gene: TRBV7-2
CDR3 protein: ASSTQGGVTEAF

clone size: -
V gene: TRBV7-2
CDR3 protein: ASSPLGGALETQY

clone size: few
V gene: TRBV7-9
CDR3 protein: ASSFAGTGREKLF

clone size: many
V gene: TRBV28
CDR3 protein: ASSFGRRLYGYT

clone size: few
V gene: TRBV29-1
CDR3 protein: SVNRDVGTDTQY

clone size: many
V gene: TRBV5-1
CDR3 protein: ASGTPSSTDTQY

clone size: few
V gene: TRBV20-1
CDR3 protein: SARVPGTDTQY

clone size: -
V gene: TRBV4-1
CDR3 protein: ASSQDDRTSTDTQY

clone size: -
V gene: TRBV5-1
CDR3 protein: ASSSLTGGDEKLF

clone size: many
V gene: TRBV28
CDR3 protein: ATIIGTGGSYEQY

clone size: many
V gene: TRBV24-1
CDR3 protein: ATSDLGTGNFNEQF

clone size: few
V gene: TRBV18
CDR3 protein: ASSPPENRGHYGYT

clone size: few
V gene: TRBV27
CDR3 protein: ASSSDPLVSPQH

clone size: -
V gene: TRBV5-1
CDR3 protein: ASNLGTDYNEQF

clone size: many
V gene: TRBV28
CDR3 protein: ASSPSTASEQY

clone size: -
V gene: TRBV3-1
CDR3 protein: ASSQVQTGGYT

clone size: many
V gene: TRBV18
CDR3 protein: ASSTGQNTEAF